These 32 T cell receptor beta chains came from one sample sequenced in a study of CD8+ T cells in alopecia areata. Sequencing relied on a cDNA template that was reverse transcribed from extracted RNA. Some clones are missing from TCRdb's copy, which holds only in-frame ones; the method was immunoSEQ multiplex PCR. Of a few hundred thousand clones in the sample, roughly three fifths were seen once. The sample was CD8+ T cells sorted from blood. The receptors originated from a human donor in good health.

This chain uses TRBV5-6 with TRBJ1-2; D call uncertain. Germline V gene lookup returns CDR1 SGHDT and CDR2 YYEEEE. The CDR3 loop spans 15 amino acids. Trimming pared 0 bases from V and 5 bases from J, leaving 14 bases between. In DNA form, the CDR3 reads TGTGCCAGCAGCTTGGGAACGCTCCGATTGTATGGCTACACCTTC. Protein sequence: CASSLGTLRLYGYTF. Based on the CDR3 plus reference TRBV5-6 and TRBJ1-2, the full variable domain is DAGVTQSPTHLIKTRGQQVTLRCSPKSGHDTVSWYQQALGQGPQFIFQYYEEEERQRGNFPDRFSGHQFPNYSSELNVNALLLGDSALYLCASSLGTLRLYGYTFGSGTRLTVV.

This chain connects TRBV30 to TRBJ2-1; perhaps TRBD1 as D (6 bases). The V end was cut by 0 bases, the J end by 6 bases, with 9 bases between. The CDR3 consists of 13 residues. CDR1 and CDR2 (germline): GTSNPN, SVGIG (reference sequence). The CDR3 protein is CAWSVEGGNEQFF. Written as DNA, the CDR3 is TGTGCCTGGAGTGTAGAAGGGGGCAATGAGCAGTTCTTC.

This clone has just one count. At the DNA level, this CDR3 is encoded by other sequences in the same sample as well. The chain carries TRBV12-5 and TRBJ1-5; D unclear. Germline CDR1 is LGHNT and CDR2 is FRNRAP. CDR3 size: 11 residues. With 1 base removed from V and 7 bases from J, the gap between germline ends came to 2 bases. The CDR3 is CASGLGQPQHF. In DNA, the CDR3 is TGTGCTAGTGGTTTGGGCCAGCCCCAGCATTTT.

This clone was counted once. The CDR3 DNA reads as TGCGCCAGCAGCTTGGAGTCCTCGAGCTCCTACGAGCAGTACTTC. Its protein is CASSLESSSSYEQYF. The chain is built from TRBV5-1 and TRBJ2-7; unclear D gene. Looked up from germline, CDR1 is SGHRS and CDR2 is YFSETQ. V was pared by 0 bases and J by 0 bases, with 10 bases between. CDR3 length equals 15 residues.

V usage is TRBV11-2 and J usage is TRBJ2-1; the D call may be TRBD1 or TRBD2 (5 bases each). The CDR3 contains 15 residues. V dropped 5 bases and J dropped 2 bases, with 13 bases sitting between them. Germline CDR1 reads SGHAT; CDR2 reads FQNNGV. The CDR3 DNA reads as TGTGCCAGCAGCCATCCGGGACCCCCCTACAATGAGCAGTTCTTC. It encodes CASSHPGPPYNEQFF.

This chain connects TRBV29-1 to TRBJ1-2, with 8 bases that match TRBD1. V lost 5 bases and J lost 1; bases outside the gene matches: 6. Germline V gene lookup returns CDR1 SQVTM and CDR2 ANQGSEA. The CDR3 runs 14 residues. The CDR3 DNA follows: TGCAGCGTTCCACAGGGGGATTATAACTATGGCTACACCTTC. Translation gives CSVPQGDYNYGYTF.

The rearrangement links TRBV25-1 to TRBJ2-3; D not certain. The CDR3 length is 14 residues. The V gene's germline CDR1 is MGHDK and CDR2 SYGVNS. The V gene lost 2 bases and the J gene lost 1 base, with 7 bases spanning the gap. DNA for the CDR3: TGTGCCAGCAGTGAAGGTAGACGCACAGATACGCAGTATTTT. Its translation is CASSEGRRTDTQYF.

The V and J genes are TRBV19 and TRBJ2-1, with a possible D match to TRBD2 (6 bases). The V end was cut by 6 bases, the J end by 8 bases, with 23 bases between. This CDR3 is built from 16 residues. The V gene's germline CDR1 is LNHDA and CDR2 SQIVND (reference sequence). The CDR3: CASSRTGTSPLDEQFF. The CDR3 DNA sequence: TGTGCCAGTAGCCGAACAGGAACTAGCCCCTTGGATGAGCAGTTCTTC.

The CDR3 loop reads CASSSRTGGQPQHF. The DNA for the CDR3 is TGTGCCAGCAGCTCCCGGACAGGGGGCCAGCCCCAGCATTTT. The chain couples TRBV7-6 to TRBJ1-5, with TRBD1 identical over 11 bases. The CDR3 consists of 14 residues. Germline trimming cut 4 bases from V and 7 bases from J; bases unmatched to any gene: 3. Germline V gene lookup returns CDR1 SGHVS and CDR2 FNYEAQ.

The chain uses TRBV29-1 and TRBJ1-1, with unresolved D. The CDR3 is made up of 10 amino acids. The V gene's germline CDR1 is SQVTM and CDR2 ANQGSEA. V was trimmed by 5 bases and J by 6 bases, leaving 7 bases between them. Here the CDR3 DNA reads TGCAGCGTTACCAACCCTGAAGCTTTCTTT. Translated, it gives CSVTNPEAFF.

V and J are TRBV27 and TRBJ1-5, with TRBD1 matching over 7 bases. V lost 5 bases, J lost 5 bases, and 6 bases stayed unmatched. This CDR3 region has 14 residues. The germline V gene encodes CDR1 MNHEY and CDR2 SMNVEV (reference sequence). CDR3 region: CASSRYRGDQPQHF. For the CDR3, the DNA is TGTGCCAGCAGTCGCTACAGGGGAGATCAGCCCCAGCATTTT.

This clone was detected only a few times. This chain links TRBV2 with TRBJ2-1; a possible D gene is TRBD2 (5 bases). CDR3 length: 13 amino acids. From germline, CDR1 is SNHLY and CDR2 FYNNEI. Trimming took off 4 bases at V and 3 bases at J, with 7 bases between the two ends. The CDR3 DNA reads TGTGCCAGCAGTGGCCGGGACTACAATGAGCAGTTCTTC. Translating it yields CASSGRDYNEQFF.

The gene calls are TRBV6-5 and TRBJ2-3; no definite D call. The V end was cut by 5 bases, the J end by 2 bases, with 2 bases between. Germline CDR1 reads MNHEY; CDR2 reads SVGAGI. The CDR3 runs 11 residues. For the CDR3, the DNA is TGTGCCAGCAGTGACACAGATACGCAGTATTTT. It specifies CASSDTDTQYF.

Only a few counts were recorded for this clone. V usage is TRBV27 and J usage is TRBJ2-7; TRBD1 might be the D (5 bases). CDR1 and CDR2 (germline): MNHEY, SMNVEV (reference sequence). This CDR3 comprises 12 residues. V lost 2 bases and J lost 7, with 9 bases in between. The CDR3 region has the DNA TGTGCCAGCAGTTTAAGGCCAGGGGAGCAGTACTTC. Its protein product is CASSLRPGEQYF.

The chain combines TRBV6-4 with TRBJ2-3, with 7 positions matching TRBD2. The V gene end was trimmed by 5 bases and the J gene end by 1 base; junction bases not matched to a gene: 6. CDR1 MRHNA and CDR2 SNTAGT come from the germline V gene. CDR3 length: 15 residues. CDR3: CASSFRGERTDTQYF. In DNA form, the CDR3 reads TGTGCCAGCAGTTTTCGGGGGGAGCGCACAGATACGCAGTATTTT.

This chain uses TRBV5-1 with TRBJ1-3; 7 bases agree with TRBD1. With 4 bases clipped from V and 1 base from J, the junction kept 11 bases outside the gene matches. This CDR3 spans 17 amino acids. CDR1 is SGHRS and CDR2 is YFSETQ in the germline V gene. The CDR3 DNA reads as TGCGCCAGCAGCCCCGACCCGGGGACAGCTTCTGGAAACACCATATATTTT. It specifies CASSPDPGTASGNTIYF.

This clone appeared a few times. Other nucleotide sequences from this sample produce the same CDR3. The chain carries TRBV7-9 and TRBJ2-3; D not resolved. V was cut by 5 bases and J by 1 base, with 4 bases left in between. This CDR3 contains 12 residues. Germline CDR1 reads SEHNR; CDR2 reads FQNEAQ (reference sequence). The CDR3, as DNA: TGTGCCAGCAGCCGGGGCACAGATACGCAGTATTTT. Translation gives CASSRGTDTQYF. The whole variable domain, remainder taken from reference TRBV7-9 and TRBJ2-3, is DTGVSQNPRHKITKRGQNVTFRCDPISEHNRLYWYRQTLGQGPEFLTYFQNEAQLEKSRLLSDRFSAERPKGSFSTLEIQRTEQGDSAMYLCASSRGTDTQYFGPGTRLTVL.

This sequence joins TRBV27 and TRBJ2-7, with TRBD2 matching over 7 bases. The J call may be wrong; the DNA end is better matched by TRBJ2-1. CDR1 is MNHEY, CDR2 SMNVEV, per germline (reference sequence). The CDR3 extends over 16 amino acids. The chain's CDR3 is CASSLWAAGLHNEQFF. CDR3 DNA sequence: TGTGCCAGCAGTTTATGGGCAGCGGGGCTCCACAATGAGCAGTTCTTC.

This chain connects TRBV6-1 to TRBJ2-1, with D possibly being TRBD1 (6 bases). In germline, CDR1 is MNHNS, CDR2 SASEGT. CDR3 length: 14 amino acids. The V end was cut by 3 bases, the J end by 2 bases, with 8 bases between. CDR3 coding DNA: TGTGCCAGCAGTGATAACAGGGCCTACAATGAGCAGTTCTTC. It codes for CASSDNRAYNEQFF.

The V gene is TRBV11-2, the J gene TRBJ2-5; the D gene is possibly TRBD2 (6 bases). V dropped 5 bases and J dropped 2 bases, with 18 bases sitting between them. CDR3 length: 16 amino acids. Germline loops: CDR1 SGHAT, CDR2 FQNNGV. The CDR3 DNA reads TGTGCCAGCAGCCTATGGGTGGGGACTCCACAAGAGACCCAGTACTTC. Translated: CASSLWVGTPQETQYF.

The gene calls are TRBV12-5 and TRBJ2-3; D gene unclear. Per the germline V gene, CDR1 is LGHNT and CDR2 is FRNRAP. This CDR3 is built from 13 residues. With 5 bases removed from V and 4 bases from J, the gap between germline ends came to 10 bases. CDR3 DNA sequence: TGTGCTAGTGGTCATAAGGATGCAGATACGCAGTATTTT. This encodes CASGHKDADTQYF.

This sequence joins TRBV6-5 and TRBJ1-1, with D tentatively TRBD1 (5 bases). Trimming pared 0 bases from V and 1 base from J, leaving 6 bases between. The germline V gene has CDR1 MNHEY and CDR2 SVGAGI. The CDR3 consists of 14 residues. The DNA of the CDR3 is TGTGCCAGCAGTTACTCCACAGGGAACACTGAAGCTTTCTTT. Translated, it gives CASSYSTGNTEAFF.

The gene calls are TRBV4-1 and TRBJ2-1, with TRBD1 matching 8 bases. V lost 1 base to trimming and J lost 8 bases; unmatched junction nucleotides: 7. The CDR3 runs to 15 residues. Germline V gene data show CDR1 as MGHRA and CDR2 as YSYEKL. The CDR3 DNA reads as TGCGCCAGCAGCCAAGGAGGACAGGGTATCGATGAGCAGTTCTTC. Encoded protein: CASSQGGQGIDEQFF.

The chain combines TRBV30 with TRBJ2-1; the D gene is possibly TRBD1 (6 bases). The CDR3 length is 13 residues. CDR1 and CDR2 (germline): GTSNPN, SVGIG (reference sequence). CDR3 residues: CAGGSLSYNEQFF. CDR3 bases: TGTGCTGGGGGCTCCCTCTCCTACAATGAGCAGTTCTTC. The full variable domain, completed using reference TRBV30 and TRBJ2-1, is SQTIHQWPATLVQPVGSPLSLECTVEGTSNPNLYWYRQAAGRGLQLLFYSVGIGQISSEVPQNLSASRPQDRQFILSSKKLLLSDSGFYLCAGGSLSYNEQFFGPGTRLTVL.

CDR3 nucleotide sequence: TGCAGCAGTAGCGGGGGGACCCGTGTCAATGAGCAGTTCTTC. It yields the protein CSSSGGTRVNEQFF. The gene calls are TRBV29-1 and TRBJ2-1; 10 positions agree with TRBD2. V lost 8 bases, J lost 6 bases, and 10 bases stayed unmatched. This CDR3 has 14 residues. The V gene's germline CDR1 is SQVTM and CDR2 ANQGSEA.

This clone was detected a few times. The CDR3 loop reads CSVDGRYEQYF. The DNA of the CDR3 is TGCAGCGTTGACGGGCGGTACGAGCAGTACTTC. The J gene is TRBJ2-7, the V gene TRBV29-1; D not resolved. Trimming pared 3 bases from V and 4 bases from J, leaving 7 bases between. The CDR3 length is 11 residues. Germline V lookup: CDR1 SQVTM, CDR2 ANQGSEA.

This clone was recorded many times. The CDR3 DNA follows: TGTGCCAGCAGCACAATGGCAGGGGGCTCCTACGAGCAGTACTTC. Translation gives CASSTMAGGSYEQYF. The rearrangement links TRBV7-9 to TRBJ2-7; 7 bases fit TRBD1. The V and J ends lost 5 bases and 0 bases, in that order; junction bases with no gene match: 7. The CDR3 is made up of 15 amino acids. Germline loops: CDR1 SEHNR, CDR2 FQNEAQ (reference sequence).

The chain joins TRBV7-9 to TRBJ1-4, with no clear D. The CDR3 is 14 amino acids. The V and J ends lost 5 bases and 2 bases respectively, with 9 bases between them. CDR1 is SEHNR, CDR2 FQNEAQ, per germline (reference sequence). The CDR3 nucleotides are TGTGCCAGCAGCCTTGGCGGGACTAATGAAAAACTGTTTTTT. The encoded protein is CASSLGGTNEKLFF.

This chain links TRBV5-4 with TRBJ2-7; TRBD2 matches at 7 bases. The CDR3 consists of 15 residues. Germline CDR1 SGHNT, CDR2 YYREEE (reference sequence). Trimming took 4 bases from V and 0 from J; bases not matched to a gene: 7. This CDR3 is CASSRSGGDSYEQYF. In DNA, the CDR3 is TGTGCCAGCAGCCGTAGTGGGGGGGACTCCTACGAGCAGTACTTC. The variable domain in full, completed from reference TRBV5-4 and TRBJ2-7, reads ETGVTQSPTHLIKTRGQQVTLRCSSQSGHNTVSWYQQALGQGPQFIFQYYREEENGRGNFPPRFSGLQFPNYSSELNVNALELDDSALYLCASSRSGGDSYEQYFGPGTRLTVT.

This sequence joins TRBV7-9 and TRBJ1-4; TRBD1 might be the D (5 bases). CDR1 is SEHNR and CDR2 is FQNEAQ in the germline V gene (reference sequence). The CDR3 runs to 15 residues. Trimming took off 1 base at V and 4 bases at J, with 10 bases between the two ends. The CDR3 sequence: CASSLETGVNEKLFF. CDR3 nucleotide sequence: TGTGCCAGCAGCTTAGAGACGGGGGTTAATGAAAAACTGTTTTTT.

The gene calls are TRBV5-6 and TRBJ2-7, with TRBD1 as a possible D gene (5 bases). Germline lookup yields CDR1 SGHDT and CDR2 YYEEEE. This CDR3 region has 16 residues. V was clipped by 3 bases and J by 4 bases, with 20 bases between them. The CDR3 is CASSYPQGRSGYEQYF. CDR3 DNA: TGTGCCAGCAGCTACCCCCAGGGTCGTTCGGGTTACGAGCAGTACTTC.

The V gene is TRBV13, the J gene TRBJ2-5; TRBD1 aligns across 7 bases. Germline V gene data show CDR1 as PRHDT and CDR2 as FYEKMQ (reference sequence). The CDR3 has 16 amino acids. Trimming cost V 0 bases and J 4 bases; bases outside gene matches: 8. Written as DNA, the CDR3 is TGTGCCAGCAGCTTAGGAACAGGGGCGCCGCTAGAGACCCAGTACTTC. As protein: CASSLGTGAPLETQYF.